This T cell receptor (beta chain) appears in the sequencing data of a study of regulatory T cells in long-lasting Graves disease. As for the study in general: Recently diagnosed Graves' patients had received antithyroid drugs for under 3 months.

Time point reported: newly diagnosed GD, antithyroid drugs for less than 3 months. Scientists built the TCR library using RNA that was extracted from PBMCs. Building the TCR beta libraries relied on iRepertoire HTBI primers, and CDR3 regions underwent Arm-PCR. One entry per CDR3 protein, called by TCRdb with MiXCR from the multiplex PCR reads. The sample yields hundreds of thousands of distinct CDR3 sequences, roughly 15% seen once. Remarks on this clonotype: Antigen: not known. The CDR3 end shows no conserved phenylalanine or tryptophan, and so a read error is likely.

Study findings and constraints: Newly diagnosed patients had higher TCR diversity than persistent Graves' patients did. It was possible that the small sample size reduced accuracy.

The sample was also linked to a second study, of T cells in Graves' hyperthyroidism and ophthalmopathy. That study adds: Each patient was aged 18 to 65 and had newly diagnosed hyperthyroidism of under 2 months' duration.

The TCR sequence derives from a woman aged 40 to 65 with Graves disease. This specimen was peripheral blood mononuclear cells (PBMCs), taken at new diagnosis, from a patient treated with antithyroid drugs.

DNA for the CDR3: TGCGCCAGCAGCCACGACAGGGTTACTGAAGCTTTCTTA. Its translation: CASSHDRVTEAFL. The chain recombines TRBV4-1 with TRBJ1-1; the match to TRBD1 covers 7 bases. Germline assignment: CDR1 MGHRA and CDR2 YSYEKL. The CDR3 spans 13 residues. The V and J ends lost 3 bases and 5 bases, in that order; junction bases with no gene match: 3.